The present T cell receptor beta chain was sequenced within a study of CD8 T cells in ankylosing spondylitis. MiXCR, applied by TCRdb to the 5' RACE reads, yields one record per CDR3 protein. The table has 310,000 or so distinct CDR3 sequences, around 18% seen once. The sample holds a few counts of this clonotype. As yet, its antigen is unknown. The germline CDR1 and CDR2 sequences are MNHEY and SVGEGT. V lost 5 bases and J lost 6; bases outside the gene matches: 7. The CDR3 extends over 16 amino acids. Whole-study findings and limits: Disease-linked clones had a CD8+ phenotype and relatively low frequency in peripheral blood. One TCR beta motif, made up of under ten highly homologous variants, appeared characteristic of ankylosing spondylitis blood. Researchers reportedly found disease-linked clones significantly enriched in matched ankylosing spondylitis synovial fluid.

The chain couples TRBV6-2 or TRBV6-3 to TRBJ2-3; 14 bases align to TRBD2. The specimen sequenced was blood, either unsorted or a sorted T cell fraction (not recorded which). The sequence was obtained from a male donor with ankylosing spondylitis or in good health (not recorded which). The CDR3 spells CASSGTSGSVRDTQYF. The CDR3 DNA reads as TGTGCCAGCAGTGGGACTAGCGGGAGTGTGCGGGATACGCAGTATTTT.